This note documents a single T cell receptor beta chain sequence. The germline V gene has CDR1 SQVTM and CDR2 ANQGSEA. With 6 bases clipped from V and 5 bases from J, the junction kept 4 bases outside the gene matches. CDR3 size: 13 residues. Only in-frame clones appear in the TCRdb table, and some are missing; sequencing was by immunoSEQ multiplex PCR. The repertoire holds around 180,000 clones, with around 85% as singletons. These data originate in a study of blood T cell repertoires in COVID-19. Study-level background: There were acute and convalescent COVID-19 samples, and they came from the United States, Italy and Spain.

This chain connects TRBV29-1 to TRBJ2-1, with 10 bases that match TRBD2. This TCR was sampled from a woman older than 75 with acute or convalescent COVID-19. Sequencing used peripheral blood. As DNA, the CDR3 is TGCAGCGTCACTAGCGGGGTTGACAATGAGCAGTTCTTC. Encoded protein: CSVTSGVDNEQFF.